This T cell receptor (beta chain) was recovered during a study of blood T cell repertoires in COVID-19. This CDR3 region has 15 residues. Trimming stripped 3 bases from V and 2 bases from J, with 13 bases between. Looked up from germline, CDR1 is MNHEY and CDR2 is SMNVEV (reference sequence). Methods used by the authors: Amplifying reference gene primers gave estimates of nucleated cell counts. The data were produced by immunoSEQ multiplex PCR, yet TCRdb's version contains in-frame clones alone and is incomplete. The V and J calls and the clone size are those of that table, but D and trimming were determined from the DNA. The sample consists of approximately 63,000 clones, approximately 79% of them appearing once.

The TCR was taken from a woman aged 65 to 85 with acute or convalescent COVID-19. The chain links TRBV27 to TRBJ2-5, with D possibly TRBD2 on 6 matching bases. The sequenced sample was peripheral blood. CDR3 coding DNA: TGTGCCAGCAGTTTGAGACTAGGGCTTCAAGAGACCCAGTACTTC. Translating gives CASSLRLGLQETQYF.